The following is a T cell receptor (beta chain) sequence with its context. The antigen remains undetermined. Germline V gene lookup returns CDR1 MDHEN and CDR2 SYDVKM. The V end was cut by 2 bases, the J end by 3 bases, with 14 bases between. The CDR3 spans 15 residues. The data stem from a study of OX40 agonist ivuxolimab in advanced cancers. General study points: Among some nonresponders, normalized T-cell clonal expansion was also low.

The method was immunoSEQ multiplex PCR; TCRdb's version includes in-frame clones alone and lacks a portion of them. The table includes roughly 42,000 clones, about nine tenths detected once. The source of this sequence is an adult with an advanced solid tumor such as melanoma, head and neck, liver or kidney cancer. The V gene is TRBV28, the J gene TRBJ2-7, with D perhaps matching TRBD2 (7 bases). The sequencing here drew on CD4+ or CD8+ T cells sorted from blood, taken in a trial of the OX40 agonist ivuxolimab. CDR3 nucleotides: TGTGCCAGCAGTTTAGAGAGGGGAGGGGGCTACGAGCAGTACTTC. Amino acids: CASSLERGGGYEQYF.